This TCR beta chain came from a study of T cell responses to AZD1222 COVID-19 vaccine. V shed 2 bases and J shed 9 bases, with 8 bases lying between them. The CDR3 runs 12 residues. CDR1 SGHTA and CDR2 FQGTGA come from the germline V gene. Profiling relied on immunoSEQ multiplex PCR, and the TCRdb table lists in-frame clones only, not all of them. The sample holds 100,000 to 150,000 clones, around nine tenths seen once. To note about this clone: Its antigen is unidentified.

Pooling covered second doses at about 4 or about 12 weeks. General observations from the study: Mostly white British, mostly female donors; authors suggested clonal diversity may be underestimated. The span of vaccine-associated CD4 TCRs extended across spike, with dominance at 160-218 and 743-854.

The chain is built from TRBV7-3 and TRBJ2-1, with D hard to call. The clonotype was recovered from an adult who received the AZD1222 COVID-19 vaccine. Source: peripheral blood, taken 28 days after the second AZD1222 dose. Here the CDR3 reads CASSLERTEQFF. Here the CDR3 DNA reads TGTGCCAGCAGCTTAGAACGGACTGAGCAGTTCTTC. Drawing the rest from reference TRBV7-3 and TRBJ2-1, the complete variable domain is GAGVSQTPSNKVTEKGKYVELRCDPISGHTALYWYRQSLGQGPEFLIYFQGTGAADDSGLPNDRFFAVRPEGSVSTLKIQRTERGDSAVYLCASSLERTEQFFGPGTRLTVL.